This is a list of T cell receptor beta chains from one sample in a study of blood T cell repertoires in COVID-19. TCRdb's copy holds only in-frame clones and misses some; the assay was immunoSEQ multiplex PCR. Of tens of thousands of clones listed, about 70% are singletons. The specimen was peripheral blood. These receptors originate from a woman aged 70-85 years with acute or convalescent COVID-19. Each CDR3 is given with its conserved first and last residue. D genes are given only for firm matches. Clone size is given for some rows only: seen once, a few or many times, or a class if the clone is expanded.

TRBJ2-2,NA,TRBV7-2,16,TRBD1,TGTGCCAGCAGCTTAGGGTCCTTAGGGGGCGACGGGGAGCTGTTTTTT,CASSLGSLGGDGELFF
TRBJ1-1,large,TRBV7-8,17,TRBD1,TGTGCCAGCAGCTCGCCGGGACAGGGGCAACTTAACACTGAAGCTTTCTTT,CASSSPGQGQLNTEAFF
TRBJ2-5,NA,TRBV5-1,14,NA,TGCGCCAGCAGCTTTACCGAACCCGGAGAGACCCAGTACTTC,CASSFTEPGETQYF
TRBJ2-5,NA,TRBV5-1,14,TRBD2,TGCGCCAGCACCCGAGCGGGGGGACAAGAGACCCAGTACTTC,CASTRAGGQETQYF
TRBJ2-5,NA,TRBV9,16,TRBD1,TGTGCCAGCAGCGTAGTCGGCTGGGACAGACAAGAGACCCAGTACTTC,CASSVVGWDRQETQYF
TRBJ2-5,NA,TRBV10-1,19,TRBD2,TGCGCCAGCAGTGATTTCGGGACTAGCTTAATCCATCCTCAAGAGACCCAGTACTTC,CASSDFGTSLIHPQETQYF
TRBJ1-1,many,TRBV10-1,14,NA,TGCGCCAGCAGTGAGTCCTGGGGAGGAACTGAAGCTTTCTTT,CASSESWGGTEAFF
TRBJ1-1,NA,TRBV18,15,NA,TGTGCCAGCTCACCACCCGGGGGGGTGGGCACTGAAGCTTTCTTT,CASSPPGGVGTEAFF
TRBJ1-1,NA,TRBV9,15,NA,TGTGCCAGCAGCGTATCCCCCGGGGTGGGAACTGAAGCTTTCTTT,CASSVSPGVGTEAFF
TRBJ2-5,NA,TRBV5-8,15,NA,TGTGCCAGCAGCTCCTTCAGACAGGATCGAGAGACCCAGTACTTC,CASSSFRQDRETQYF
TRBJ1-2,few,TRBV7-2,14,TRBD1,TGTGCCAGCAGCCCCCGGACAGGGCTGAATGGCTACACCTTC,CASSPRTGLNGYTF
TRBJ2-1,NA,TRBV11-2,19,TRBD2,TGTGCCAGCAGCTTATTGAACCGAGTAGCGGGAGTTTCCTACAATGAGCAGTTCTTC,CASSLLNRVAGVSYNEQFF
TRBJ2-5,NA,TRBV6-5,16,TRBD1,TGTGCCAGCAGTTACTCTGCGACAGGGTTAGGAGAGACCCAGTACTTC,CASSYSATGLGETQYF
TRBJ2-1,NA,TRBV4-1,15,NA,TGCGCCAGCAGCCAAGGCTCGGGGGAAAACAATGAGCAGTTCTTC,CASSQGSGENNEQFF
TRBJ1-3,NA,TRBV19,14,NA,TGTGCCAGTTACGACAGGAGCTCTGGAAACACCATATATTTT,CASYDRSSGNTIYF
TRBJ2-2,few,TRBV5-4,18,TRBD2,TGTGCCAGCAGCTTACCCAATCCCGGGACTAGCTCGACCGGGGAGCTGTTTTTT,CASSLPNPGTSSTGELFF
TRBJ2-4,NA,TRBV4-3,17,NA,TGCGCCAGCAGCCAAGGGATGGCTAGCCTAGCCAAAAACATTCAGTACTTC,CASSQGMASLAKNIQYF
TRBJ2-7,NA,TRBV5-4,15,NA,TGTGCCAGCAGCTTGAGGGGCGGTAGCTCCTACGAGCAGTACTTC,CASSLRGGSSYEQYF
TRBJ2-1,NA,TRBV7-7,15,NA,TGTGCTAGCAGCCGAAATTACGACCGGGGGAATGAGCAGTTCTTC,CASSRNYDRGNEQFF
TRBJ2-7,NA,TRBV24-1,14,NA,TGTGCCACCAGTCCCTCAGTGGAGCCCTACGAGCAGTACTTC,CATSPSVEPYEQYF
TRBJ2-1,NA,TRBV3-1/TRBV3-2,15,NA,TGTGCCAGCAGCCAAGGTGCAGGTCCCGGCAATGAGCAGTTCTTC,CASSQGAGPGNEQFF
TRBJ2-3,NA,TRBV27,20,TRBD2,TGTGCCAGCAGCCAACCGGGACTAGCGGGAGGGATTAAACCCACAGATACGCAGTATTTT,CASSQPGLAGGIKPTDTQYF
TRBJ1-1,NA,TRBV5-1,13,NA,TGCGCCAGCAGCCCCTTCGGGAACACTGAAGCTTTCTTT,CASSPFGNTEAFF
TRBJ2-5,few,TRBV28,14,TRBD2,TGTGCCAGCAGGCCCCGGGGGGGCGGGGAGACCCAGTACTTC,CASRPRGGGETQYF
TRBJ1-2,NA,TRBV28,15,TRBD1,TGTGCCAGCAGCAAGAGACAGGGCCCTCGTGAGGGCTACACCTTC,CASSKRQGPREGYTF
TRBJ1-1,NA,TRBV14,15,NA,TGTGCCAGCAGCTACCGTACCGGGGGGGGGACTGAAGCTTTCTTT,CASSYRTGGGTEAFF
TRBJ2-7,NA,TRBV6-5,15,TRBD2,TGTGCCAGCAGGCCACTAGCGGGAGGTAGCTACGAGCAGTACTTC,CASRPLAGGSYEQYF
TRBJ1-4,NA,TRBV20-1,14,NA,TGCAGTGCTAGTGACACAGCAACTAATGAAAAACTGTTTTTT,CSASDTATNEKLFF
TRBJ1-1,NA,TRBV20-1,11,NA,TGCAGTGCTATTTTTTCGGGTGAAGCTTTCTTT,CSAIFSGEAFF
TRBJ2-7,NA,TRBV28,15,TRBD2,TGTGCCAGCAGCAATGGACTAGCGGGAAACCGCGAGCAGTACTTC,CASSNGLAGNREQYF
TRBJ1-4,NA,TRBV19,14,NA,TGTGCCAGTAGTATAACAGGAGTAAATGAAAAACTGTTTTTT,CASSITGVNEKLFF
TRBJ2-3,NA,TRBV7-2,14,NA,TGTGCCAGCAGCTTACATACAGGGTTAGATACGCAGTATTTT,CASSLHTGLDTQYF
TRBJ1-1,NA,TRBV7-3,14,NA,TGTGCCAGCAGCTTAACGCGGGGGAACACTGAAGCTTTCTTT,CASSLTRGNTEAFF
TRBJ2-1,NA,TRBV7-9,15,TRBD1,TGTGTCAGCAGCTTAGAAGGGGGCAGAAGAAATGAGCAGTTCTTC,CVSSLEGGRRNEQFF
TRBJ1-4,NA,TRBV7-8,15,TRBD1,TGTGCCAGCAGCGGCCGGACAGGGAGAAGGGAAAAACTGTTTTTT,CASSGRTGRREKLFF
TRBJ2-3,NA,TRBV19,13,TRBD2,TGTGCCAGTAGCCCCGCGGGAGGAGATACGCAGTATTTT,CASSPAGGDTQYF
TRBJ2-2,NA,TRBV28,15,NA,TGTGCCAGCAGTCGAACAGGGGGGGTAACCGGGGAGCTGTTTTTT,CASSRTGGVTGELFF
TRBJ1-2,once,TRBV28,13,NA,TGTGCCAGCAGTTTAAGGGCAGGGGTTGGCTACACCTTC,CASSLRAGVGYTF